This TCR beta chain comes out of a study of PD-L1 blockade in urothelial cancer. About the research overall: Blood analyses occurred 3 weeks (second dose) and 6 weeks post treatment start. Findings of the study overall: Clonality of blood TCR below the median before treatment predicted better survival.

Profiling relied on immunoSEQ multiplex PCR, and the TCRdb table lists in-frame clones only, not all of them. The table records some 79,000 clones, roughly 82% of them present only once. In germline, CDR1 is LGHNT, CDR2 FRNRAP. V shed 1 base, J shed 9 bases, and the junction held 9 bases outside the gene matches. The CDR3 runs to 15 residues. Regarding this clone: The antigen remains unidentified.

This clonotype was sampled from a man between 65 and 79 years old with urothelial cancer. Sequences were derived from PBMCs, sampled around atezolizumab (anti-PD-L1) treatment. This chain links TRBV12-5 with TRBJ1-1; 9 bases map to TRBD1. CDR3 residues: CASGLAAGQGLKAFF. The DNA for the CDR3 is TGTGCTAGTGGTTTGGCCGCGGGACAGGGCCTTAAAGCTTTCTTT.